Listed here is a single TCR beta chain. Its specificity is unknown. Systemic immunosuppression or autoimmune disease history was grounds to exclude patients. The record originates from a study of OX40 agonist ivuxolimab in advanced cancers. Findings and caveats of the study: Some nonresponders also had low normalized T-cell clonal expansion.

TCRdb's copy holds only in-frame clones and misses some; the assay was immunoSEQ multiplex PCR. The sample comprises about 77,000 clones, more than 75% of which are singletons, and 6.2% rests with the top ten. With 1 base removed from V and 8 bases from J, the gap between germline ends came to 12 bases. CDR3 length equals 15 residues. Germline V gives CDR1 KGHSH, CDR2 LQKENI. The input for sequencing was CD4+ or CD8+ T cells sorted from blood, taken in a trial of the OX40 agonist ivuxolimab. The receptor comes from an adult with an advanced solid tumor such as melanoma, head and neck, liver or kidney cancer. V and J are TRBV18 and TRBJ1-6; D not certain. The CDR3 loop is CASSPQSTEHSPLHF. In DNA form, the CDR3 reads TGTGCCAGCTCACCACAGTCAACAGAACATTCACCCCTCCACTTT.